This TCR beta chain was identified in a study of T cell responses to AZD1222 COVID-19 vaccine. Whole-study results and caveats: It should be noted that donors were predominantly white British and more often female, and clonal diversity was possibly underestimated.

Notes on this clone: Its antigen remains unidentified.

Measured with immunoSEQ multiplex PCR; TCRdb has only the in-frame clones, and not every one. The top ten hold around 1.5% of the sample, which has 100,000 to 150,000 clones, more than 70% seen once. The source is an adult in good health. Sequenced here: peripheral blood, sampled on day 0 of AZD1222 vaccination.

In DNA, the CDR3 is TGTGCCAGCAGCCCCGCCTGGAATTGGTTCCAAGAGACCCAGTACTTC. It specifies CASSPAWNWFQETQYF. The gene calls are TRBV5-8 and TRBJ2-5; D is unclear. The CDR3 length is 16 residues. Germline V CDR1 and CDR2: SGHTS, YDEGEE. V was trimmed by 4 bases and J by 1 base, leaving 17 bases between them.